The entry below gives a single T cell receptor beta chain sequence along with its context. This clonotype was observed many times. Its antigen is not yet known. Base qualities are not provided; no much larger clone lies one nucleotide away. Moderately to severely active disease, a Clinical Activity Score of at least 3, a NOSPECS grade of at least 4, and a duration under 3 months were present in ophthalmopathy patients. Any patient with an uncontrolled infection, another autoimmune disease, pregnancy or lactation was excluded. Clinical symptoms, serum thyroxine and TRAb, thyroid ultrasound, and orbital computed tomography formed the basis for the diagnoses. PBMCs were isolated from approximately 10 ml of fresh peripheral blood by Ficoll-Paque density gradient centrifugation. Trizol reagent was used to extract total RNA, and RNA quality was then checked on an Agilent 2100 Bioanalyzer. TCR beta CDR3 regions were amplified from RNA transcripts. The TCR CDR3 was subjected to a first round of RT-PCR using the HTBI primer set and the Qiagen OneStep RT-PCR kit. Libraries were constructed in a second round of multiplex PCR, after which size selection and purification were carried out. Sequencing of the libraries was done on an Illumina HiSeq2000 using paired-end 100 bp reads. The study's own analysis went as follows. SOAPnuke was used to process the raw data, throwing out any read that contained adapters or uncalled bases, had a mean Phred below 15, or lacked an exact constant-primer or identifier match. High-quality paired reads were merged using COPE v1.2.5, and each unique nucleotide sequence was defined as a clonotype. MiTCR v1.1 was used to align clonotypes to the IMGT TRBV, TRBD and TRBJ reference segments. Only V-J combinations with frequency above 0.0001, covering about 99% of repertoires, were analysed. The TCS score was defined as the ratio of F50 (clonal expansion) to E x V (chaos), calculated using BLOSUM62-based TCRdist between CDR3 peptides within each V-J. Welch's t-statistics and random forest reduced fewer than 550 V-J features to under 15, which were used in a naive Bayes classifier (R e1071). The raw public data were reprocessed by TCRdb itself: fastp quality trimming at Q25, MiXCR clonotype calling, in-frame beta chains only. Rows are unified per CDR3 protein, each entry keeping the most common DNA and genes. In this record, the V and J calls reflect TCRdb's handling and not the investigators' own analysis. This sample gives hundreds of thousands of distinct CDR3 sequences in total; less than 25% of them show up just once. The ten most abundant clones make up approximately 30% of the sample.

The sample is drawn from a study of T cells in Graves' hyperthyroidism and ophthalmopathy (dated by TCRdb to about 2019). With respect to the entire study: Peripheral blood samples were taken at the time of initial diagnosis, prior to any treatment. To identify TCR V-J signatures that set the groups apart, the researchers used a discovery cohort of 100 patients, made up of around 40 with Graves' ophthalmopathy and around 58 with stable Graves' hyperthyroidism. An independent validation cohort of about 19 hyperthyroidism patients and 17 patients who later progressed to ophthalmopathy tested prospective prediction of ophthalmopathy. For training and testing, the 110 or so patients in the discovery cohort were randomly divided in a 7:3 ratio. The study also compared thyroid tissue and blood T-cell repertoires from more than 5 Graves' hyperthyroidism patients. Following sampling, methimazole starting at 30 mg daily was given to hyperthyroidism patients, and high-dose intravenous methylprednisolone was given to ophthalmopathy patients. The paper reports TCR Vbeta CDR3 sequencing of some 140 peripheral blood samples: around 45 ophthalmopathy, 75 to 80 hyperthyroidism and approximately 17 progressor patients.

Study-wide conclusions, independent of this receptor: Sample size was not statistically predetermined, and blinding of investigators to group allocation was not performed. In validation, progression to ophthalmopathy was predicted by the model with around 71% sensitivity and roughly 72% specificity, a median of about 6.4 months before onset. Ophthalmopathy was separated from stable hyperthyroidism by a 13 V-J signature model, with over 85% sensitivity and about 81% specificity obtained in cross-validation and 80%/75% obtained in testing. Most expanded thyroid clonotypes (frequency above 0.001) were also found in blood, which suggests that blood repertoires may mirror thyroid immune responses.

In the germline V gene (reference sequence), CDR1 corresponds to PRHDT and CDR2 to FYEKMQ. V lost 5 bases and J lost 2 bases, and the count of bases not matched to a germline gene is 9. The CDR3 numbers 15 residues from cysteine through phenylalanine. Kept here is only the CDR3 DNA, which spans 45 bases and is read in frame from base 1. The clonotype comes from a young man with Graves' ophthalmopathy. The specimen sequenced was blood. The chain joins TRBV13 to TRBJ2-7; 7 bases in between match TRBD2. The nucleotides read TGTGCCAGCAGCCCCAGACTAGCTGTTACCTACGAGCAGTACTTC. It codes for CASSPRLAVTYEQYF.